The 5 T cell receptor beta chains reported below all come from one sample, sequenced in a study of blood T cells in healthy people across ages. Combining a sample-barcoded 5' primer with a J-beta primer mix, a second PCR ran for roughly 6 to 12 cycles. TCRdb re-derived calls from the 5' RACE reads in MiXCR, one entry per CDR3 protein. The sample yields hundreds of thousands of distinct CDR3 sequences, roughly half seen once. Sequencing used blood. These receptors originate from a woman older than 75 in good health.

There are many counts of this clonotype. The chain employs TRBV14 and TRBJ2-1; weak D call: TRBD1 (6 bases). Germline values: CDR1 SGHDN, CDR2 FVKESK. CDR3 size: 15 residues. V was pared by 4 bases and J by 3 bases, with 13 bases between. DNA of the CDR3: TGTGCCAGCAGCCCACCTCACAGGGACTACAATGAGCAGTTCTTC. Amino acids: CASSPPHRDYNEQFF.

The rearrangement links TRBV29-1 to TRBJ2-7, with 13 nucleotides matching TRBD2. Looked up from germline, CDR1 is SQVTM and CDR2 is ANQGSEA. J lost 2 bases, V lost 4 bases, and 8 bases had no gene match. This CDR3 comprises 16 residues. CDR3 bases: TGCAGCGTTGCTGGGACTAGCGGGAACATCGCCTACGAGCAGTACTTC. It codes for CSVAGTSGNIAYEQYF.

The chain links TRBV4-1 to TRBJ2-1, with D perhaps TRBD1 (5 bases). V dropped 6 bases and J dropped 4 bases, with 10 bases sitting between them. Germline CDR1 reads MGHRA; CDR2 reads YSYEKL. The CDR3 spans 13 residues. The CDR3 DNA sequence: TGCGCCAGCAGAAAGTCAGGGTACAATGAGCAGTTCTTC. Translation: CASRKSGYNEQFF.

CDR3 DNA: TGTGCCAGCAGTGAGGGGGGTCGGGCTTTCTTT. It codes for CASSEGGRAFF. This chain joins TRBV12-3 or TRBV12-4 and TRBJ1-1, with D possibly matching TRBD1 (6 bases). The V gene lost 5 bases and the J gene lost 11 bases, with 12 bases spanning the gap. The CDR3 is 11 amino acids.

This clonotype turned up a few times. The chain uses TRBV5-1 and TRBJ2-5; TRBD1 is a possible D gene (5 bases). CDR3 length: 14 residues. Germline loops: CDR1 SGHRS, CDR2 YFSETQ. Trimming left V 0 bases short and J 4 bases short, with 10 bases between. In nucleotides, the CDR3 is TGCGCCAGCAGCTTGGGCAGGGTAGTAGAGACCCAGTACTTC. Residues: CASSLGRVVETQYF.